This entry concerns a single TCR beta chain. Profiling relied on immunoSEQ multiplex PCR, and the TCRdb table lists in-frame clones only, not all of them. In the table there are fewer than 350,000 clones, more than 75% of which are singletons. The record originates from a study of cytomegalovirus exposure and HLA in healthy donors. Sequencing was done on a sample of PBMCs. This TCR was recovered from a woman between 18 and 29 years old in good health and CMV-seronegative.

The chain's CDR3 is CASSSGGSNQPQHF. The CDR3 DNA sequence: TGTGCCAGCAGTTCAGGGGGGAGCAATCAGCCCCAGCATTTT. J is TRBJ1-5 and V is TRBV27; 7 nucleotides line up with TRBD1. CDR3 length: 14 amino acids. Germline-derived CDR1 and CDR2 are MNHEY and SMNVEV (reference sequence). V was pared by 4 bases and J by 1 base, with 1 base of the junction left unmatched.